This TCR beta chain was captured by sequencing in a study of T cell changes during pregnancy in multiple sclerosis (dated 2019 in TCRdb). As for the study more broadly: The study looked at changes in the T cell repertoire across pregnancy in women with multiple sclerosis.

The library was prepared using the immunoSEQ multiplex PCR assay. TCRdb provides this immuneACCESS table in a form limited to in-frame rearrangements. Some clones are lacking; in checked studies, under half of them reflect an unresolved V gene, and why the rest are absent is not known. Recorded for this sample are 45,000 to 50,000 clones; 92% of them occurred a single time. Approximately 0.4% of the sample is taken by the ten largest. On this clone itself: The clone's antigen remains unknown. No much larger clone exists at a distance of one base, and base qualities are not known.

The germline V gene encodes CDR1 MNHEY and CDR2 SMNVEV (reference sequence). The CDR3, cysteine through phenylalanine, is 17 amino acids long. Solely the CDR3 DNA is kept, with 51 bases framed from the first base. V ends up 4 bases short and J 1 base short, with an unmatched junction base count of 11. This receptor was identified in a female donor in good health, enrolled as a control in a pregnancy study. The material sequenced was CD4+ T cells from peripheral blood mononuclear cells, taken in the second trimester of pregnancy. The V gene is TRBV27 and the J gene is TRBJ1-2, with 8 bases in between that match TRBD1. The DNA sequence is TGTGCCAGCAGTTCAATGGGGAGGACAGGGAATAACTATGGCTACACCTTC. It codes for CASSSMGRTGNNYGYTF.